The rows below give T cell receptor beta chains drawn from one sample of a study of OX40 agonist ivuxolimab in advanced cancers. Sequenced by immunoSEQ multiplex PCR; TCRdb stores in-frame clones only, minus some. The sample lists about 48,000 clones; about 81% were seen once. Material: CD4+ or CD8+ T cells sorted from blood, obtained in a trial of the OX40 agonist ivuxolimab. The receptors stem from an adult with an advanced solid tumor such as melanoma, head and neck, liver or kidney cancer. CDR3s include the opening cysteine and the closing phenylalanine or tryptophan. The D gene is left open where the match is weak. The size entry is marked missing in some rows and otherwise reads once, few, many or a size class.

v_gene: TRBV6-1
d_gene: TRBD1
abundance: few
j_gene: TRBJ2-7
CDR3aa: CASSAGTAPYEQYF
CDR3nt: TGTGCCAGCAGCGCCGGGACAGCCCCCTACGAGCAGTACTTC

v_gene: TRBV29-1
d_gene: .
abundance: .
j_gene: TRBJ1-1
CDR3aa: CSVEKTGSTEAFF
CDR3nt: TGCAGCGTTGAGAAAACAGGGAGCACTGAAGCTTTCTTT

v_gene: TRBV7-2
d_gene: .
abundance: .
j_gene: TRBJ2-7
CDR3aa: CASRRRELYEQYF
CDR3nt: TGTGCCAGCAGGCGACGGGAGTTATACGAGCAGTACTTC

v_gene: TRBV11-3
d_gene: TRBD2
abundance: .
j_gene: TRBJ2-1
CDR3aa: CASSPRTSGNEQFF
CDR3nt: TGTGCCAGCAGCCCTCGGACTAGCGGTAATGAGCAGTTCTTC

v_gene: TRBV30
d_gene: TRBD2
abundance: once
j_gene: TRBJ2-1
CDR3aa: CAWSQGLAVYNEQFF
CDR3nt: TGTGCCTGGAGCCAAGGACTAGCGGTCTACAATGAGCAGTTCTTC

v_gene: TRBV6-5
d_gene: TRBD2
abundance: .
j_gene: TRBJ2-7
CDR3aa: CASRIRSGSRYEQYF
CDR3nt: TGTGCCAGCAGGATAAGGAGCGGGAGCAGATACGAGCAGTACTTC

v_gene: TRBV13
d_gene: .
abundance: .
j_gene: TRBJ1-4
CDR3aa: CASSRMGGYRSEKLFF
CDR3nt: TGTGCCAGCAGCCGCATGGGGGGATATCGTAGTGAAAAACTGTTTTTT

v_gene: TRBV19
d_gene: TRBD2
abundance: .
j_gene: TRBJ2-3
CDR3aa: CASSILAGIAGVDTQYF
CDR3nt: TGTGCCAGTTCAATCTTAGCAGGGATAGCGGGAGTAGATACGCAGTATTTT

v_gene: TRBV11-2
d_gene: TRBD2
abundance: .
j_gene: TRBJ2-3
CDR3aa: CASSTWTSGITDTQYF
CDR3nt: TGTGCCAGCAGCACCTGGACTAGCGGGATAACAGATACGCAGTATTTT

v_gene: TRBV7-8
d_gene: .
abundance: .
j_gene: TRBJ2-5
CDR3aa: CASSFIPGTQYF
CDR3nt: TGTGCCAGCAGCTTCATACCGGGGACCCAGTACTTC

v_gene: TRBV30
d_gene: .
abundance: .
j_gene: TRBJ1-2
CDR3aa: CAWESGARSWDGYTF
CDR3nt: TGTGCCTGGGAATCAGGGGCTAGGAGTTGGGACGGCTACACCTTC

v_gene: TRBV6-5
d_gene: TRBD2
abundance: .
j_gene: TRBJ2-1
CDR3aa: CASRKGLAYNEQFF
CDR3nt: TGTGCCAGCAGGAAGGGACTAGCGTACAATGAGCAGTTCTTC

v_gene: TRBV5-1
d_gene: .
abundance: once
j_gene: TRBJ2-7
CDR3aa: CASSLAMGSSYEQYF
CDR3nt: TGCGCCAGCAGCTTGGCGATGGGAAGCTCCTACGAGCAGTACTTC